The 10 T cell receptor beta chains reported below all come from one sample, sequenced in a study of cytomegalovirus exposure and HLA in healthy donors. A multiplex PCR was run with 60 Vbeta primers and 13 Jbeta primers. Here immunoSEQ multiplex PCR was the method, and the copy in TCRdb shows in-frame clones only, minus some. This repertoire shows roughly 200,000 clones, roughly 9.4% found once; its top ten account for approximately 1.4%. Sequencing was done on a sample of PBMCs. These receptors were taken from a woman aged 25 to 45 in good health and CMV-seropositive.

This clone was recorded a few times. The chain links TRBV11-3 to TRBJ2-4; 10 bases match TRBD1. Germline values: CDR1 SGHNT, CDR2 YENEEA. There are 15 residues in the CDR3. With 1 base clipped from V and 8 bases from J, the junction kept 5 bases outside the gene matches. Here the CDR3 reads CASSLGTGGADIQYF. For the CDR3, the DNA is TGTGCCAGCAGCTTAGGGACAGGGGGAGCGGACATTCAGTACTTC.

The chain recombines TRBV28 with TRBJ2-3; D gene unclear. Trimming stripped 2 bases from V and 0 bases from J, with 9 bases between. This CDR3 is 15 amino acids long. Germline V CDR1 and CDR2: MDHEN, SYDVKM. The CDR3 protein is CASSLQRPSTDTQYF. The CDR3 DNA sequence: TGTGCCAGCAGTTTACAGCGACCTAGCACAGATACGCAGTATTTT.

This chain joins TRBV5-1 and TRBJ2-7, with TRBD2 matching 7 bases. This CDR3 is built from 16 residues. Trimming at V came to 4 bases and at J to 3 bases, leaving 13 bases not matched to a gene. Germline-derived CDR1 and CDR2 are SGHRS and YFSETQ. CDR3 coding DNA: TGCGCCAGCAGCCCAGGAACCGCTAGCGGAGGCTACGAGCAGTACTTC. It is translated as CASSPGTASGGYEQYF.

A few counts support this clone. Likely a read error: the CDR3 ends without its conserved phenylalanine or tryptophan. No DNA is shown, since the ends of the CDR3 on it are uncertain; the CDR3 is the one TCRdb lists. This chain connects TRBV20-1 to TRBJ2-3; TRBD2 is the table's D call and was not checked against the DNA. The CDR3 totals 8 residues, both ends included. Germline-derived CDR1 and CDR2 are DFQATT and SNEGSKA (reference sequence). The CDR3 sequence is CSARGSGV.

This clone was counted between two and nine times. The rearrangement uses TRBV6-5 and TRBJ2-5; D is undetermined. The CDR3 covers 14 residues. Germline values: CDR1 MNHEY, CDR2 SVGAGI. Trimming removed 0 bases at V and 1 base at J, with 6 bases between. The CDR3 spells CASSYSNSQETQYF. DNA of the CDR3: TGTGCCAGCAGTTACTCCAACAGCCAAGAGACCCAGTACTTC.

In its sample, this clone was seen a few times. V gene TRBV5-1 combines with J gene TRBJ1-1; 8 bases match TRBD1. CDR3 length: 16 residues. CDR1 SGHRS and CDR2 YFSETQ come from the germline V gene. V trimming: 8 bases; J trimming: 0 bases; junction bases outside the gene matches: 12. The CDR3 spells CASSADRGEVNTEAFF. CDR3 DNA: TGCGCCAGTTCGGCCGACAGGGGCGAAGTGAACACTGAAGCTTTCTTT.

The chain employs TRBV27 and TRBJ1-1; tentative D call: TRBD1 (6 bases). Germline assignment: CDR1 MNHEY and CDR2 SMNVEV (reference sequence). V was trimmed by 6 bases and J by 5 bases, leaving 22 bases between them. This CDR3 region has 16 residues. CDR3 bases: TGTGCCAGCAGCCGACAGGAGGAAGGATGGCTAACTGAAGCTTTCTTT. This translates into CASSRQEEGWLTEAFF.

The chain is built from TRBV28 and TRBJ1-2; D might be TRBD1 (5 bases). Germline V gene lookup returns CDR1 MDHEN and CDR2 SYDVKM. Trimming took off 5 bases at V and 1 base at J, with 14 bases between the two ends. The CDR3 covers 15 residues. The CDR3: CASSTSGGFNYGYTF. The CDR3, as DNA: TGTGCCAGCAGTACCTCGGGGGGGTTTAACTATGGCTACACCTTC.

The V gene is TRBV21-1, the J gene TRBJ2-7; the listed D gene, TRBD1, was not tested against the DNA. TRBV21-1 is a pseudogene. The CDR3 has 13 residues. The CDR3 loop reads CASTDREAYEQYF. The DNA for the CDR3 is TGTGCCAGCACCGACAGGGAAGCCTACGAGCAGTACTTC.

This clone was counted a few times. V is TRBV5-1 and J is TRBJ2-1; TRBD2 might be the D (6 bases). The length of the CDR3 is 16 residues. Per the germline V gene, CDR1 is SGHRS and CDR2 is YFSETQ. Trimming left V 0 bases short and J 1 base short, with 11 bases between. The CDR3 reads CASSLESGLSYNEQFF. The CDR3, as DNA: TGCGCCAGCAGCTTGGAGAGCGGGTTGTCCTACAATGAGCAGTTCTTC.